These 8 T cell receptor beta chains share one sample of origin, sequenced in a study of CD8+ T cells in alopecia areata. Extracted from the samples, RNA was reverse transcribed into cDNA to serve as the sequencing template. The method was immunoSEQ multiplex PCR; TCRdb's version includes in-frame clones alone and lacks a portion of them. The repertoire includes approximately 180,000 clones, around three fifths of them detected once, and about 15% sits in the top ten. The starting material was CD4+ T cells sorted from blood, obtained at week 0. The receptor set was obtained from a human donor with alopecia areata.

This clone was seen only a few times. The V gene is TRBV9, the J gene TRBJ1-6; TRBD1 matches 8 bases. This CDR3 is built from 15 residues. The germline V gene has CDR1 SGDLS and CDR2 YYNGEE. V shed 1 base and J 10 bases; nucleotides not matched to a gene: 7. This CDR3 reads CASSVRGDRWSPLHF. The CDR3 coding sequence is TGTGCCAGCAGCGTACGAGGGGACAGGTGGTCACCCCTCCACTTT.

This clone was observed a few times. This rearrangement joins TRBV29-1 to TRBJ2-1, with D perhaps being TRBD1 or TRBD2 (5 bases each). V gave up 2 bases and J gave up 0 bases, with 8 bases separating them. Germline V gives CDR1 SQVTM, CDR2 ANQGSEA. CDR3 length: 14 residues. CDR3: CSVERDHSYNEQFF. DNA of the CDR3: TGCAGCGTTGAACGGGACCACTCCTACAATGAGCAGTTCTTC.

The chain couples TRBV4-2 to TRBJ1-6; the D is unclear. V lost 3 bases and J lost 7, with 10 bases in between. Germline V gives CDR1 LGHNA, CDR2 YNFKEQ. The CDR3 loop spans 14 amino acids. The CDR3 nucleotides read TGTGCCAGCAGCCACCGGGAAGGCAATTCACCCCTCCACTTT. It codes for CASSHREGNSPLHF.

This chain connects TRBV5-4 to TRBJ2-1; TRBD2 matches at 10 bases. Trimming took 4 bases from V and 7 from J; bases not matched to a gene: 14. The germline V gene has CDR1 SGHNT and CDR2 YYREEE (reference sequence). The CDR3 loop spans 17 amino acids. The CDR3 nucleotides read TGTGCCAGCAGCGGGAGGTCTAGCGGGGGCCCTGCGAATGAGCAGTTCTTC. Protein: CASSGRSSGGPANEQFF.

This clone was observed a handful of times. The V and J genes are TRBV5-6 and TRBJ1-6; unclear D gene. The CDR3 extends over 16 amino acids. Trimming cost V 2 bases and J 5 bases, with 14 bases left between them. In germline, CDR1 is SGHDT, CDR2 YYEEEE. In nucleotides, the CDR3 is TGTGCCAGCAGCTTCAGGTGGCCCGGGAATAATTCACCCCTCCACTTT. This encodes CASSFRWPGNNSPLHF.

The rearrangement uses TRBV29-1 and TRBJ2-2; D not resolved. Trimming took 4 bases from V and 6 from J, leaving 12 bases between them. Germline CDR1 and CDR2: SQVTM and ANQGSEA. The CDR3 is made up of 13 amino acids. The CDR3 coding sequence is TGCAGCGTTGCGACGGCGAGATCCGGGGAGCTGTTTTTT. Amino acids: CSVATARSGELFF.

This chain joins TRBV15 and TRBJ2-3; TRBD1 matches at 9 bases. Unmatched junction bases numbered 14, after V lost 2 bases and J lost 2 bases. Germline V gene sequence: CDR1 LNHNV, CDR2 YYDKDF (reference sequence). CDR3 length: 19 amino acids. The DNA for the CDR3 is TGTGCCACCAGCAGACTTGGTTTACCGGGACAGGGATCCACAGATACGCAGTATTTT. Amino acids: CATSRLGLPGQGSTDTQYF.

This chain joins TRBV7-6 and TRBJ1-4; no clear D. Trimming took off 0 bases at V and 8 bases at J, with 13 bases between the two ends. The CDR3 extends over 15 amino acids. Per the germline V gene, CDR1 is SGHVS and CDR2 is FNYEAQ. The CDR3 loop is CASSLAGRLGEKLFF. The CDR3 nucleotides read TGTGCCAGCAGCTTAGCAGGGAGGTTAGGGGAAAAACTGTTTTTT.